This T cell receptor (beta chain) was captured by sequencing in a study of shared clonotypes between healthy human individuals. Regarding the study as a whole: The authors sampled blood alone, and tissue repertoires likely differ. The study found lower generation probabilities in non-shared clonotypes than in those shared by all four donors.

Points on this clone: Its antigen remains unidentified.

Trimming stripped 0 bases from V and 5 bases from J, with 17 bases between. The CDR3 has 16 amino acids. Germline-derived CDR1 and CDR2 are SGHRS and YFSETQ. Deep was the level at which the assay was run. The assay was immunoSEQ multiplex PCR, and TCRdb's table has in-frame clones only and misses some. The data contain 2 million to 2.5 million clones, approximately 93% of them singletons. The sequenced sample consisted of naive CD4+ T cells from PBMCs. Described subset: CD45RA+ positively selected. The TCR originated in a man younger than 30 in good health. Some clones in this sample may be carry-over from other donors' samples. J is TRBJ1-2 and V is TRBV5-1; possibly TRBD1 for D (6 bases). CDR3 in DNA: TGCGCCAGCAGCTTGGGGCAAGGACAGCCTTTATATGGCTACACCTTC. Translated: CASSLGQGQPLYGYTF.